This T cell receptor beta chain derives from a study of PD-1 blockade in classical Hodgkin lymphoma (dated by TCRdb to about 2020). A note on the overall study: Nivolumab dosing was 3 mg/kg intravenously every 2 weeks, continuing until either disease progression or unacceptable toxicity. To define a peripheral blood immune signature of response to PD-1 blockade in classical Hodgkin lymphoma, the study combined TCR beta sequencing with CyTOF.

Points on this clone: Its recognized antigen is unknown. No base-level quality is on record; no much larger clone is a single base apart.

According to the study, the label for this sample's time point signals: cycle 1 day 1 (C1D1), immediately before nivolumab initiation. Every trial patient had relapsed following autologous stem cell transplantation, and prior brentuximab vedotin exposure was what differed among cohorts A, B and C. A total of roughly 60 patients with relapsed/refractory classical Hodgkin lymphoma made up the trial cohort, and each patient's best overall response was complete response, partial response or progressive disease. In the multi-cohort phase II CheckMate 205 trial, trial patients received single-agent nivolumab. Best overall response was determined by an independent review committee according to the 2007 International Working Group response criteria. Trial PBMCs were obtained immediately prior to nivolumab initiation (C1D1) and on therapy at cycle 2 day 1 and cycle 4 day 1. Peripheral blood was collected in 8 mL Vacutainer Cell Preparation Tubes, from which PBMCs were isolated by centrifugation and then cryopreserved.

The Qiagen DNeasy kit was used to extract genomic DNA from unsorted PBMCs and from the negatively selected CD4+ and CD8+ fractions. Using primers that anneal to V and J segments, immunoSEQ multiplex PCR amplified the TCR beta CDR3 regions. A synthetic immune receptor repertoire was used to minimize amplification bias, and any residual bias was removed computationally once sequencing was done. On the study's bioinformatics: Repertoire diversity was quantified as the Shannon entropy index using custom Python scripts. The unsorted, CD4+ and CD8+ repertoires were each analyzed separately, with the exception of combined analyses, where CD4+ and CD8+ sequences were merged in silico. A clone counted as expanded when the clone's frequency after treatment rose at least 2-fold relative to C1D1, and clones undetected at baseline were given a pseudocount of 0.5. Singleton clones were defined as clones with 0 or 1 copy at C1D1, and non-singleton clones were defined as clones with 2 or more copies. Clones expanded in unsorted samples were annotated as CD4+, CD8+ or unknown by matching protein sequences in sorted samples from the same patient. Wilcoxon tests were applied to paired samples to test diversity changes from C1D1 to C4D1. In TCRdb, the immuneACCESS table is reduced to in-frame sequences with V and J assigned. These tables do not hold every clone; where another copy was compared, an unresolved V gene accounts for under half, and the others remain unexplained. V and J calls and clone size are as listed in that table; D and trimming were resolved from the DNA. Present in this sample are almost 100,000 clones, roughly 92% of which were seen just once. The top ten clones comprise less than 3.5% of the sample.

The germline V gene gives CDR1 as LGHNT and CDR2 as FRNRAP. The CDR3 has 14 amino acids, counting the end cysteine and phenylalanine. Only the CDR3 DNA stays, 42 bases, in frame from base 1. Relative to germline, V is missing 5 bases and J is missing 5 bases, with 8 bases of the junction outside any gene match. What the authors observed across the whole study: Among trial patients, those achieving complete response had baseline diversity similar to that of newly diagnosed patients, while diversity was significantly lower in partial responders and progressors. CD4+ but not CD8+ TCR diversity rose significantly by C4D1 (p=0.0027 vs p=0.16), most apparent in complete responders (p=0.02). The study was limited to a single clinical trial cohort, and causes of repertoire differences, possibly disease activity or prior therapy, remained undefined. Baseline TCR diversity was reported to be lower in newly diagnosed patients than in healthy donors and to be lower still in relapsed/refractory patients. Lower diversity was observed in patients in whom nivolumab was started less than 1 year after ASCT, and these patients were excluded from later analyses so that confounding by immune reconstitution would be avoided.

The rearranged chain carries TRBV12-5 and TRBJ1-1; the junction holds 7 bases that match TRBD1. The specimen was peripheral blood mononuclear cells (PBMCs), collected at baseline. This TCR came from a human donor with classical Hodgkin lymphoma. The nucleotides are TGTGCTAGTGGTCTGACAGGGTTGATGACTGAAGCTTTCTTT. Translated, it reads CASGLTGLMTEAFF.